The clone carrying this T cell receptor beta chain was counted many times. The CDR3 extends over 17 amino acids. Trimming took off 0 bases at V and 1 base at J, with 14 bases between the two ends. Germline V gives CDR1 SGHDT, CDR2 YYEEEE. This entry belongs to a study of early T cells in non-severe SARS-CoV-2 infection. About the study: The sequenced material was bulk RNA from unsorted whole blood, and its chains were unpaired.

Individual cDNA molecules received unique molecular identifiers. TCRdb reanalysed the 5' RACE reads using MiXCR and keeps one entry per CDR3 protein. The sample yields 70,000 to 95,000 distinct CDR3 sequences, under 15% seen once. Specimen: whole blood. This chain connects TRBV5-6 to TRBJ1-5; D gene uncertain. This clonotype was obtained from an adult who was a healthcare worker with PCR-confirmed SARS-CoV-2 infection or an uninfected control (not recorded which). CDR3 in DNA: TGTGCCAGCAGCTTGGGGCCAGTCAAGAGGAGCAATCAGCCCCAGCATTTT. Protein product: CASSLGPVKRSNQPQHF.